The 28 T cell receptor beta chains below all came from one sample that was sequenced in a study of cytomegalovirus exposure and HLA in healthy donors. Primers included in the PCR were 60 Vbeta and 13 Jbeta primers. Assay: immunoSEQ multiplex PCR; the TCRdb copy retains only in-frame clones and omits some. Of approximately 120,000 clones in the sample, around 80% are singletons; the top ten hold about 1.1%. The specimen was PBMCs. The receptors here all came from a woman in her twenties or thirties in good health and CMV-seronegative.

The rearrangement joins TRBV6-5 to TRBJ1-5; D may be TRBD1 (5 bases). Germline lookup yields CDR1 MNHEY and CDR2 SVGAGI. This CDR3 contains 14 residues. The V end was cut by 2 bases, the J end by 5 bases, with 10 bases between. CDR3 in amino acids: CASSYAQAHQPQHF. CDR3 coding DNA: TGTGCCAGCAGTTACGCACAGGCCCATCAGCCCCAGCATTTT.

This rearrangement joins TRBV6-5 to TRBJ1-5; D may be TRBD1 (5 bases). V was cut by 6 bases and J by 2 bases, with 11 bases left in between. The CDR3 is 14 amino acids. Germline CDR1 is MNHEY and CDR2 is SVGAGI. The CDR3 DNA reads TGTGCCAGCAGGCGGGGGAAGGGCAATCAGCCCCAGCATTTT. Encoded protein: CASRRGKGNQPQHF.

This clone has just one count. V gene TRBV7-2 combines with J gene TRBJ1-1; D call uncertain. The CDR3 contains 14 residues. The V end lost 5 bases, the J end lost 4 bases, and 14 bases lay between the germline ends. Germline CDR1 reads SGHTA; CDR2 reads FQGNSA. CDR3 sequence (DNA): TGTGCCAGCAGCCTAGATCGGGGAGGCACTGAAGCTTTCTTT. Protein sequence: CASSLDRGGTEAFF.

This clone showed up just once. The rearrangement links TRBV4-1 to TRBJ1-3, with 7 bases lining up with TRBD1. The germline V gene encodes CDR1 MGHRA and CDR2 YSYEKL. The junction had 1 base not matched to a gene; V was cut back by 4 bases and J by 4 bases. There are 13 residues in the CDR3. The chain's CDR3 is CASSRDSGNTIYF. The CDR3 DNA reads TGCGCCAGCAGCCGGGACAGCGGAAACACCATATATTTT.

The rearrangement uses TRBV16 and TRBJ2-3, with TRBD2 identical over 9 bases. The CDR3 contains 17 residues. J was trimmed by 4 bases and V by 1 base; bases with no gene match: 9. In germline, CDR1 is KGHSY, CDR2 FQNENV. The CDR3 DNA reads TGTGCCAGCAGCCAATTTCCTAGCGGGGTGATCTCAGATACGCAGTATTTT. Protein: CASSQFPSGVISDTQYF.

This clone has just a few counts. J is TRBJ1-2 and V is TRBV6-1; 7 nucleotides line up with TRBD1. Germline values: CDR1 MNHNS, CDR2 SASEGT. V lost 5 bases, J lost 3 bases, and 3 bases stayed unmatched. This CDR3 comprises 13 residues. CDR3 in DNA: TGTGCCAGCAGTCCAGGGACAGACTATGGCTACACCTTC. Protein sequence: CASSPGTDYGYTF.

The chain carries TRBV2 and TRBJ2-1; D is undetermined. The CDR3 sequence is 14 residues long. Trimming stripped 9 bases from V and 0 bases from J, with 12 bases between. Germline-derived CDR1 and CDR2 are SNHLY and FYNNEI. CDR3 nucleotides: TGTGCCAGTTACTTGACGGGCTCCTACAATGAGCAGTTCTTC. Its translation is CASYLTGSYNEQFF.

The chain recombines TRBV6-5 with TRBJ2-7; D unresolved. V was shortened by 8 bases and J by 1 base, with 12 bases between the two germline ends. From germline, CDR1 is MNHEY and CDR2 SVGAGI. The CDR3 totals 13 residues. CDR3 nucleotide sequence: TGTGCCAGCGGGCCAGGAAGATCCTACGAGCAGTACTTC. It encodes CASGPGRSYEQYF.

The V gene is TRBV4-2, the J gene TRBJ1-1, with D uncertain. Germline CDR1 is LGHNA and CDR2 is YNFKEQ. CDR3 length: 15 residues. The V gene lost 1 base and the J gene lost 4 bases, with 13 bases spanning the gap. The CDR3 DNA sequence: TGTGCCAGCAGCCAAGCGCGGGTAGTGGCCACTGAAGCTTTCTTT. This gives the protein CASSQARVVATEAFF.

This clone was counted only a few times. This chain connects TRBV7-3 to TRBJ2-2; TRBD2 aligns across 9 bases. There are 14 residues in the CDR3. With V trimmed by 5 bases and J by 3 bases, 1 base remained unmatched. Germline V gene lookup returns CDR1 SGHTA and CDR2 FQGTGA. The CDR3 DNA is TGTGCCAGCAGCCGGACTAGCGACACCGGGGAGCTGTTTTTT. Its protein product is CASSRTSDTGELFF.

The V call is TRBV19, the J call TRBJ1-1; 8 positions match TRBD1. Germline loops: CDR1 LNHDA, CDR2 SQIVND (reference sequence). The CDR3 runs to 15 residues. The trim removed 3 bases at V and 4 bases at J, leaving 7 bases unmatched. The CDR3 reads CASSIPGGAGTEAFF. In DNA form, the CDR3 reads TGTGCCAGTAGTATTCCAGGGGGCGCGGGCACTGAAGCTTTCTTT.

This clone was counted a single time. This rearrangement joins TRBV10-1 to TRBJ1-2, with D possibly TRBD1 on 5 matching bases. Germline V gene data show CDR1 as WNHNN and CDR2 as SYGVQD (reference sequence). Trimming removed 5 bases from V and 8 bases from J, with 18 bases in between. The CDR3 has 14 residues. CDR3 sequence (DNA): TGCGCCAGCAGTCCCGACACTGGCTCAGGGGGCTACACCTTC. Translated: CASSPDTGSGGYTF.

V usage is TRBV7-9 and J usage is TRBJ2-5; 8 nucleotides match TRBD1. V was clipped by 1 base and J by 5 bases; unmatched bases: 9. Germline CDR1 and CDR2: SEHNR and FQNEAQ (reference sequence). The CDR3 loop spans 16 amino acids. CDR3 amino acids: CASSLDYRGMGETQYF. The CDR3 DNA sequence: TGTGCCAGCAGCTTAGATTACAGGGGGATGGGCGAGACCCAGTACTTC.

The chain couples TRBV7-9 to TRBJ1-2; maybe TRBD1 (6 bases). The CDR3 runs 16 residues. Germline V gives CDR1 SEHNR, CDR2 FQNEAQ (reference sequence). Trimming left V 4 bases short and J 8 bases short, with 23 bases between. This chain's CDR3 is CASSSNERGPEQGYTF. The CDR3 DNA is TGTGCCAGCAGCTCTAACGAGCGGGGGCCGGAACAGGGCTACACCTTC. Supplemented by reference TRBV7-9 and TRBJ1-2, the full variable domain reads DTGVSQNPRHKITKRGQNVTFRCDPISEHNRLYWYRQTLGQGPEFLTYFQNEAQLEKSRLLSDRFSAERPKGSFSTLEIQRTEQGDSAMYLCASSSNERGPEQGYTFGSGTRLTVV.

The chain links TRBV29-1 to TRBJ2-7; D might be TRBD1 (6 bases). Deletions cut 6 bases from V and 2 bases from J, with 11 bases between. Germline V lookup: CDR1 SQVTM, CDR2 ANQGSEA. CDR3 size: 12 residues. The CDR3 bases are TGCAGCGTACGGGACACCCCCTACGAGCAGTACTTC. Its translation is CSVRDTPYEQYF.

The chain carries TRBV19 and TRBJ2-7; 7 positions agree with TRBD1. Germline CDR1 LNHDA, CDR2 SQIVND (reference sequence). V lost 10 bases to trimming and J lost 5 bases; unmatched junction nucleotides: 17. The CDR3 spans 15 residues. CDR3 sequence: CATTPPAGGKNEQYF. The CDR3 DNA follows: TGTGCCACCACCCCCCCGGCAGGGGGAAAAAACGAGCAGTACTTC.

The chain has TRBV9 and TRBJ2-3; 9 nucleotides line up with TRBD2. V gave up 0 bases and J gave up 7 bases; unmatched junction bases: 6. Germline CDR1 and CDR2: SGDLS and YYNGEE. This CDR3 has 15 amino acids. CDR3 in amino acids: CASSVDGGGANTQYF. The CDR3 coding sequence is TGTGCCAGCAGCGTAGATGGCGGGGGGGCCAATACGCAGTATTTT.

The gene calls are TRBV5-1 and TRBJ1-4; TRBD1 agrees at 8 bases. The CDR3 covers 13 residues. Germline values: CDR1 SGHRS, CDR2 YFSETQ. V shed 4 bases and J 8 bases; nucleotides not matched to a gene: 4. The CDR3 loop is CASSTRTGEKLFF. The CDR3 region has the DNA TGCGCCAGCAGCACTCGGACAGGGGAAAAACTGTTTTTT.

The chain uses TRBV6-5 and TRBJ2-7; possibly TRBD2 for D (6 bases). CDR3 length equals 15 residues. CDR1 and CDR2 (germline): MNHEY, SVGAGI. The V and J ends lost 5 bases and 2 bases respectively, with 16 bases between them. CDR3 in amino acids: CASSTAGGNPYEQYF. Written as DNA, the CDR3 is TGTGCCAGCAGTACCGCCGGGGGTAACCCCTACGAGCAGTACTTC.

As to this clone: One end of the junction is discordant with germline, which a read error may explain. J is TRBJ2-2 and V is TRBV7-7; 11 nucleotides line up with TRBD2. CDR1 is SSHAT and CDR2 is FNYEAQ in the germline V gene (reference sequence). CDR3 length: 16 residues. This CDR3 is CASSSLAGGLTGELFF. In DNA, the CDR3 is TGTGCTAGCAGCTCCTTAGCGGGAGGGCTAACCGGGGAGCTGTTTTTT.

The chain recombines TRBV4-1 with TRBJ2-7; 10 nucleotides line up with TRBD1. The CDR3 is made up of 15 amino acids. The V gene's germline CDR1 is MGHRA and CDR2 YSYEKL. J was trimmed by 3 bases and V by 1 base; bases with no gene match: 3. In nucleotides, the CDR3 is TGCGCCAGCAGCCAAGTAGGACAGGGGGGCTACGAGCAGTACTTC. Its protein is CASSQVGQGGYEQYF.

This chain's CDR3 is CASSRSGGTEAFF. Here the CDR3 DNA reads TGTGCCAGCAGTCGGTCCGGGGGCACTGAAGCTTTCTTT. The gene calls are TRBV6-5 and TRBJ1-1, with D tentatively TRBD1 (5 bases). The CDR3 has 13 residues. Deletions cut 5 bases from V and 4 bases from J, with 11 bases between. CDR1 and CDR2 from the germline V gene are MNHEY and SVGAGI.

V is TRBV5-4 and J is TRBJ2-7; 7 bases are a match to TRBD1. V was clipped by 4 bases and J by 0 bases; unmatched bases: 7. Germline V gene data show CDR1 as SGHNT and CDR2 as YYREEE (reference sequence). This CDR3 contains 15 residues. CDR3 loop: CASSPQGRSSYEQYF. The CDR3 DNA reads TGTGCCAGCAGCCCACAGGGGCGGAGCTCCTACGAGCAGTACTTC.

This clone came up once. This chain links TRBV6-6 with TRBJ1-2; 7 bases map to TRBD1. Losses at the gene ends were 5 bases for V and 4 bases for J; bases not matched to a gene: 7. Germline values: CDR1 MNHNY, CDR2 SVGAGI (reference sequence). The CDR3 extends over 14 amino acids. This CDR3 reads CASSQMGQFYGYTF. The CDR3 nucleotides are TGTGCCAGCAGTCAAATGGGACAGTTCTATGGCTACACCTTC.

The gene calls are TRBV5-6 and TRBJ1-1, with TRBD1 as a possible D gene (6 bases). CDR1 is SGHDT, CDR2 YYEEEE, per germline. V lost 3 bases, J lost 0 bases, and 18 bases lay in between. CDR3 length: 17 amino acids. The chain's CDR3 is CASSWGPGLIMNTEAFF. Here the CDR3 DNA reads TGTGCCAGCAGCTGGGGGCCAGGTTTAATCATGAACACTGAAGCTTTCTTT.

The chain joins TRBV21-1 to TRBJ2-3; no DNA check was done on the table's D call, TRBD1. TRBV21-1 is an annotated pseudogene. The CDR3 totals 14 residues. CDR3 protein: CVEQVPTSTDTQYF. CDR3 bases: TGTGTAGAACAGGTCCCTACTAGCACAGATACGCAGTATTTT.

V usage is TRBV9 and J usage is TRBJ2-7, with 8 bases aligning to TRBD1. This CDR3 comprises 15 residues. Germline CDR1 is SGDLS and CDR2 is YYNGEE. Unmatched junction bases numbered 6, after V lost 4 bases and J lost 0 bases. CDR3 nucleotides: TGTGCCAGCAGCCCCACAGGGGGTTTCTCCTACGAGCAGTACTTC. It specifies CASSPTGGFSYEQYF.

V gene TRBV2 combines with J gene TRBJ2-2, with D tentatively TRBD1 (7 bases). The germline V gene encodes CDR1 SNHLY and CDR2 FYNNEI. This CDR3 is built from 15 residues. The V end was cut by 6 bases, the J end by 4 bases, with 15 bases between. CDR3 sequence reads: CASREGQPFTGELFF. In DNA form, the CDR3 reads TGTGCCAGCAGGGAGGGACAGCCTTTCACCGGGGAGCTGTTTTTT. Full variable domain (missing parts from reference TRBV2 and TRBJ2-2): EPEVTQTPSHQVTQMGQEVILRCVPISNHLYFYWYRQILGQKVEFLVSFYNNEISEKSEIFDDQFSVERPDGSNFTLKIRSTKLEDSAMYFCASREGQPFTGELFFGEGSRLTVL.